Listed here are 10 T cell receptor beta chains from one sample, sequenced in a study of read filtering for tumor transcriptome and immune sequencing. From approximately 430 ng of RNA, a library with molecular barcoded alpha/delta and beta/gamma adaptors was made. Each CDR3 protein gets one entry after TCRdb re-called the reads with MiXCR. This table holds tens of thousands of distinct CDR3 sequences, more than 20% found once. Sequenced input: a population of CD138-negative cells sorted from bone marrow. These receptors originate from a donor over 35 with multiple myeloma.

The CDR3 DNA follows: TGTGCCAGCGCACTCAGGCTCGGGGCGGGATCCGTTGCCGAGCAGTACTTC. This gives the protein CASALRLGAGSVAEQYF. V usage is TRBV28 and J usage is TRBJ2-7, with D tentatively TRBD2 (6 bases). Trimming took off 8 bases at V and 6 bases at J, with 29 bases between the two ends. Germline V gene lookup returns CDR1 MDHEN and CDR2 SYDVKM. This CDR3 contains 17 residues. The complete variable domain, with remaining parts taken from reference TRBV28 and TRBJ2-7, reads DVKVTQSSRYLVKRTGEKVFLECVQDMDHENMFWYRQDPGLGLRLIYFSYDVKMKEKGDIPEGYSVSREKKERFSLILESASTNQTSMYLCASALRLGAGSVAEQYFGPGTRLTVT.

A note on this clonotype: One junction end does not reproduce the germline sequence, and a read error may be involved. The CDR3: CRTAGTGNQGGNQPQDF. As DNA, the CDR3 is TGCAGAACCGCCGGGACGGGGAATCAAGGTGGCAATCAGCCCCAGGATTTT. The V call is TRBV29-1, the J call TRBJ1-5; tentatively, D is TRBD1 (5 bases). Germline V gives CDR1 SQVTM, CDR2 ANQGSEA. The CDR3 length is 17 residues.

Comments on this clonotype: A clone one base away is much larger, so this may be a read error. The V gene is TRBV7-3, the J gene TRBJ2-5, with a weak D call TRBD2 (6 bases). Looked up from germline, CDR1 is SGHTA and CDR2 is FQGTGA. The CDR3 length is 15 residues. CDR3 DNA sequence: TGTGCCAGCAGCTTATCCGGGGGAAGCCAAGAGACCCGGTACTTC. This translates into CASSLSGGSQETRYF.

This clonotype was counted many times. The V and J genes are TRBV29-1 and TRBJ2-3, with a possible D match to TRBD2 (5 bases). The CDR3 has 15 amino acids. V lost 6 bases to trimming and J lost 0 bases, with 16 bases between them. CDR1 SQVTM and CDR2 ANQGSEA come from the germline V gene. This CDR3 reads CSVRGLAPSTDTQYF. As DNA, the CDR3 is TGCAGCGTGAGAGGGCTAGCTCCCAGCACAGATACGCAGTATTTT.

This clonotype was observed at least ten times. J is TRBJ2-2 and V is TRBV25-1; the match to TRBD2 covers 10 bases. The CDR3 runs to 15 residues. Per germline, CDR1 MGHDK and CDR2 SYGVNS. V shed 4 bases and J 4 bases; nucleotides not matched to a gene: 3. This CDR3 reads CASSGRTSGTGELFF. CDR3 DNA: TGTGCCAGCAGTGGCCGGACTAGCGGCACCGGGGAGCTGTTTTTT.

This clonotype has ten or more counts. The chain joins TRBV12-3 or TRBV12-4 to TRBJ2-5; TRBD1 matches at 7 bases. Trimming at V came to 7 bases and at J to 4 bases, leaving 6 bases not matched to a gene. CDR3 length: 13 amino acids. This CDR3 is CASNGPGGETQYF. The CDR3 DNA reads as TGTGCCAGCAATGGGCCAGGGGGAGAGACCCAGTACTTC.

This clonotype was recorded at least ten times. The DNA for the CDR3 is TGTGCCAGTCGGGACGGTATCTCATACGAGCAGTACTTC. Translating gives CASRDGISYEQYF. The chain combines TRBV28 with TRBJ2-7; D tentatively fits TRBD1 or TRBD2 (5 bases each). Trimming removed 9 bases at V and 4 bases at J, with 16 bases between. The germline V gene has CDR1 MDHEN and CDR2 SYDVKM. The CDR3 is 13 amino acids.

This clonotype was counted ten times or more. This chain uses TRBV18 with TRBJ1-1; a possible D gene is TRBD1 (5 bases). CDR3 length equals 13 residues. Trimming took 5 bases from V and 7 from J, leaving 14 bases between them. In germline, CDR1 is KGHSH, CDR2 LQKENI. Here the CDR3 DNA reads TGTGCCAGCTCATCATTGACAGTCAGTGAAGCTTTCTTT. It encodes CASSSLTVSEAFF.

This clonotype came up many times. The V and J genes are TRBV5-1 and TRBJ1-1, with no clear D. The CDR3 spans 15 residues. The V and J ends lost 9 bases and 0 bases respectively, with 18 bases between them. Germline V gene data show CDR1 as SGHRS and CDR2 as YFSETQ. The CDR3 is CATRTSADMNTEAFF. The CDR3, as DNA: TGCGCCACCCGCACAAGCGCTGATATGAACACTGAAGCTTTCTTT.

This clonotype was recorded a few times. The chain links TRBV6-1 to TRBJ2-2, with a tentative D call TRBD2 (6 bases). The CDR3 is 13 residues long. Trimming stripped 6 bases from V and 5 bases from J, with 10 bases between. CDR1 MNHNS and CDR2 SASEGT come from the germline V gene. The chain's CDR3 is CASRSGGTGELFF. The CDR3 nucleotides read TGTGCCAGCAGATCCGGGGGAACCGGGGAGCTGTTTTTT.